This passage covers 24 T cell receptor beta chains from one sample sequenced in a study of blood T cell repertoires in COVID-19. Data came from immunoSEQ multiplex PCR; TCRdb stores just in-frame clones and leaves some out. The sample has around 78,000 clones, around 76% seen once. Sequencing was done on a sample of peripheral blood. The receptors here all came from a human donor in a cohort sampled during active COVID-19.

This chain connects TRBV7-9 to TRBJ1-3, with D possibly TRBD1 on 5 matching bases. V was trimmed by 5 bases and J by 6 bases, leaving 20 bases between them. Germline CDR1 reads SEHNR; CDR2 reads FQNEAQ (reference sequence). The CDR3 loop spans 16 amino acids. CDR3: CASSRVGLDLANTIYF. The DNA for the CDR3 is TGTGCCAGCAGCCGCGTGGGACTGGATCTCGCAAACACCATATATTTT.

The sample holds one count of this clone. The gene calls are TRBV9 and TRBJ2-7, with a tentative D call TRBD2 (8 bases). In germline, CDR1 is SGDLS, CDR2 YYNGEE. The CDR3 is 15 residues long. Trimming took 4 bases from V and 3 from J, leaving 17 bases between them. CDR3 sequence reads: CASSPREGAIYEQYF. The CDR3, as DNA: TGTGCCAGCAGCCCACGGGAGGGGGCGATCTACGAGCAGTACTTC.

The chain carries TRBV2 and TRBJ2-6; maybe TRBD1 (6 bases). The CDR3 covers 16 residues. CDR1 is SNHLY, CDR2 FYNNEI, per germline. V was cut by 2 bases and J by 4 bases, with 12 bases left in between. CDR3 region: CASSEFKGDGANVLTF. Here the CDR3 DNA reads TGTGCCAGCAGTGAATTTAAGGGGGACGGGGCCAACGTCCTGACTTTC.

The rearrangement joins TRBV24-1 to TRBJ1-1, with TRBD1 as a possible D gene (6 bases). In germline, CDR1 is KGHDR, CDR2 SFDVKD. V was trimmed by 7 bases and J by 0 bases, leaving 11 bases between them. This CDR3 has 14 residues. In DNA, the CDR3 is TGTGCCACCAGCCGTAGGGGGATGAACACTGAAGCTTTCTTT. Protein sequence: CATSRRGMNTEAFF.

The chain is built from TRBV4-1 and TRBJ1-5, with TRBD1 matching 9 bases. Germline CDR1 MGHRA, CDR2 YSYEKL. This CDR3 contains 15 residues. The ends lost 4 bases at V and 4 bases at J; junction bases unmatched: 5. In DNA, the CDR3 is TGCGCCAGCAGCCTTGGGGACAGGGTGAATCAGCCCCAGCATTTT. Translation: CASSLGDRVNQPQHF.

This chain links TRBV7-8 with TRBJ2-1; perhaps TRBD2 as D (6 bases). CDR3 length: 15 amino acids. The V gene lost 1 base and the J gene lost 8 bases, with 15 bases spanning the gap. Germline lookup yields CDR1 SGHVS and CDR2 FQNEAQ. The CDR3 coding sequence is TGTGCCAGCAGCTTAGTAGCGGCTCCTCCCGATGAGCAGTTCTTC. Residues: CASSLVAAPPDEQFF.

The CDR3 sequence is CASGALTYEQYF. The CDR3 DNA is TGTGCCAGCGGGGCTTTAACCTACGAGCAGTACTTC. V is TRBV14 and J is TRBJ2-7, with a tentative D call TRBD1 (5 bases). V was trimmed by 8 bases and J by 2 bases, leaving 10 bases between them. The length of the CDR3 is 12 residues. In germline, CDR1 is SGHDN, CDR2 FVKESK.

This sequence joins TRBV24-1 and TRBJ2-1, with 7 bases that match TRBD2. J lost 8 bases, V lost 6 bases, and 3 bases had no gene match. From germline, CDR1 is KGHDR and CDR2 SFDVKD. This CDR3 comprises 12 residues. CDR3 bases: TGTGCCACCAGTCCGGGAGGAGATGAGCAGTTCTTC. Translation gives CATSPGGDEQFF.

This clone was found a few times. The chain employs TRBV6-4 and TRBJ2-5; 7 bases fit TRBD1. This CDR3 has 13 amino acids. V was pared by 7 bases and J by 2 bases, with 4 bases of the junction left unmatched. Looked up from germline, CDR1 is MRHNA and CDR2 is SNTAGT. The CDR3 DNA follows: TGTGCCAGCAATTTGGGACAGCAAGAGACCCAGTACTTC. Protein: CASNLGQQETQYF.

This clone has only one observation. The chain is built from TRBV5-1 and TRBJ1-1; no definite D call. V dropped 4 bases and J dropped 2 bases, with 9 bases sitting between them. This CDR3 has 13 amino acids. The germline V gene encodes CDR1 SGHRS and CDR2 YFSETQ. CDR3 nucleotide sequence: TGCGCCAGCAGCGATCAGGTAAACACTGAAGCTTTCTTT. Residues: CASSDQVNTEAFF.

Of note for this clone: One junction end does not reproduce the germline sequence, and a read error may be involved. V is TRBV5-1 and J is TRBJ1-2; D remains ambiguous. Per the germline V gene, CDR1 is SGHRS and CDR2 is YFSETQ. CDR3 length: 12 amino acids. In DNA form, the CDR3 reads TGCGCCAGCAGCTCAGGCCCCGCGAGATTAAACTTC. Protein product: CASSSGPARLNF.

As DNA, the CDR3 is TGTGCCAGTAGTCAGGGAACAGGTCGGAACACTGAAGCTTTCTTT. This sequence encodes CASSQGTGRNTEAFF. This sequence joins TRBV19 and TRBJ1-1, with a possible D match to TRBD1 (5 bases). The V end lost 5 bases, the J end lost 1 base, and 14 bases lay between the germline ends. Germline V gene sequence: CDR1 LNHDA, CDR2 SQIVND (reference sequence). CDR3 length: 15 residues.

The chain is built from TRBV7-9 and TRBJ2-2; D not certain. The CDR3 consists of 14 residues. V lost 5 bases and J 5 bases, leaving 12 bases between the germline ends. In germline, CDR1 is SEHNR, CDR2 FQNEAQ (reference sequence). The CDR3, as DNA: TGTGCCAGCAGCCCCCCTCTGCGAACCGGGGAGCTGTTTTTT. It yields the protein CASSPPLRTGELFF.

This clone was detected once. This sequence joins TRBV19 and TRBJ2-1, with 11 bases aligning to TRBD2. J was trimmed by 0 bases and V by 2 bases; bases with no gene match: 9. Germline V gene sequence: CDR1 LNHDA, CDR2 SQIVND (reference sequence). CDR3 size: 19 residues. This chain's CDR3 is CASSIIAGGHHRSYNEQFF. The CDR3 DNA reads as TGTGCCAGTAGTATAATAGCGGGGGGGCATCATCGCTCCTACAATGAGCAGTTCTTC.

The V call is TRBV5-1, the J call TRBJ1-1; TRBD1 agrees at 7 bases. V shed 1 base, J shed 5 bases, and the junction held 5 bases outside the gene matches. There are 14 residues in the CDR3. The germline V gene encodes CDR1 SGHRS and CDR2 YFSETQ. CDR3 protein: CASSLQGEGTEAFF. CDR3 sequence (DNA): TGCGCCAGCAGCTTGCAGGGGGAAGGTACTGAAGCTTTCTTT.

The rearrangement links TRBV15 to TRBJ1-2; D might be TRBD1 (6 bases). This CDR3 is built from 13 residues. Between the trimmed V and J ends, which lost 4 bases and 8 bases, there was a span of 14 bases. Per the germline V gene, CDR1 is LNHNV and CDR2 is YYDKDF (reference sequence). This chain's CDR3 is CATSKIGGDGYTF. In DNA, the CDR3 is TGTGCCACCAGCAAGATAGGGGGGGACGGCTACACCTTC.

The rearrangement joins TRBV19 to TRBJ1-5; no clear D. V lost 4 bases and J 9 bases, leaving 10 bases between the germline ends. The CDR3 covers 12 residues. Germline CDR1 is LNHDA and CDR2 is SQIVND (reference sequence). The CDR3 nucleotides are TGTGCCAGTAGTAGGCAGGATGGGCCCCAGCATTTT. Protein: CASSRQDGPQHF. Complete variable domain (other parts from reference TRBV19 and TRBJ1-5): DGGITQSPKYLFRKEGQNVTLSCEQNLNHDAMYWYRQDPGQGLRLIYYSQIVNDFQKGDIAEGYSVSREKKESFPLTVTSAQKNPTAFYLCASSRQDGPQHFGDGTRLSIL.

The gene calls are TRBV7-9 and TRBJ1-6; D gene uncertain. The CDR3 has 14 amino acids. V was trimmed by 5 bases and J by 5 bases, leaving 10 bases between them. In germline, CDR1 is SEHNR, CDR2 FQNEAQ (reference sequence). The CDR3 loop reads CASSPRVNNSPLHF. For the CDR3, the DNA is TGTGCCAGCAGCCCCCGGGTCAATAATTCACCCCTCCACTTT.

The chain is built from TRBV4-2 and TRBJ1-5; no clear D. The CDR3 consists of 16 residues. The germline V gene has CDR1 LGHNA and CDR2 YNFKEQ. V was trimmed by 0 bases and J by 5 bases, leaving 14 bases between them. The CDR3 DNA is TGTGCCAGCAGCCAAGATCCCCGGGTTTCCCATCAGCCCCAGCATTTT. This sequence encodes CASSQDPRVSHQPQHF.

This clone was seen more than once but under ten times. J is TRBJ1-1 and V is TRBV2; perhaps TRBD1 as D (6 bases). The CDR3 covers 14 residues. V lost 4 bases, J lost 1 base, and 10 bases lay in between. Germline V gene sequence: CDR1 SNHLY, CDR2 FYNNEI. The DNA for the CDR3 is TGTGCCAGCAGTGGACGGACAGAGAACACTGAAGCTTTCTTT. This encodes CASSGRTENTEAFF.

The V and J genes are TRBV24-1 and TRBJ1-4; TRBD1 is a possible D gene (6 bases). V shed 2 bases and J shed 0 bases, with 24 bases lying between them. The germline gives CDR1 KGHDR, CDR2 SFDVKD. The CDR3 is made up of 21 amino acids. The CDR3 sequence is CATSDSPGPRQGPATNEKLFF. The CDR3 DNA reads TGTGCCACCAGTGATTCCCCCGGGCCACGGCAGGGGCCCGCAACTAATGAAAAACTGTTTTTT.

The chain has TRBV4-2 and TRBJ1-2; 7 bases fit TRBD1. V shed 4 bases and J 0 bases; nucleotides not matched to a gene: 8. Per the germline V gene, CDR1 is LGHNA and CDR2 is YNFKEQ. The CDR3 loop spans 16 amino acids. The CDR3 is CASSPQTGYANYGYTF. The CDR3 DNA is TGTGCCAGCAGCCCCCAGACAGGGTATGCTAACTATGGCTACACCTTC.

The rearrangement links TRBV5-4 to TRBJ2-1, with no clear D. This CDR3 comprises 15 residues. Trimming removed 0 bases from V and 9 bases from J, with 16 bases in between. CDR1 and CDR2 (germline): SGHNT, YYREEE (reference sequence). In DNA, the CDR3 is TGTGCCAGCAGCTTGGCAGGCTCGATCGGTGGTGAGCAGTTCTTC. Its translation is CASSLAGSIGGEQFF. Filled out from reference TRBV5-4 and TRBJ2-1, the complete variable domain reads ETGVTQSPTHLIKTRGQQVTLRCSSQSGHNTVSWYQQALGQGPQFIFQYYREEENGRGNFPPRFSGLQFPNYSSELNVNALELDDSALYLCASSLAGSIGGEQFFGPGTRLTVL.

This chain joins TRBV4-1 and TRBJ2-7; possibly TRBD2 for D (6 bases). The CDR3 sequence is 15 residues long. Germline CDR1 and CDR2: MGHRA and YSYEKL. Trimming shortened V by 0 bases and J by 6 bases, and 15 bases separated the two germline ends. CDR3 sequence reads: CASSQDGGWGGEQYF. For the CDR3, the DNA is TGCGCCAGCAGCCAAGATGGCGGCTGGGGAGGCGAGCAGTACTTC.